One and the same sample provided the 29 T cell receptor beta chains below, sequenced in a study of regulatory T cells in long-lasting Graves disease. Investigators prepared the TCR beta libraries by applying iRepertoire HTBI primers and Arm-PCR of CDR3 regions. Each CDR3 protein gets one entry after TCRdb re-called the multiplex PCR reads with MiXCR. The table lists about 290,000 distinct CDR3 sequences, more than 20% of them singletons. Documented time point: persistent/refractory GD, antithyroid drugs over 5 years with positive TRAb. RNA extracted from PBMCs served as the sequencing template. The material was peripheral blood mononuclear cells (PBMCs), obtained when the disease was refractory, from a patient treated with antithyroid drugs. These receptors were taken from a female donor with Graves disease.

This clonotype was seen a few times. The junction departs from the called germline gene at one end, perhaps through a read error. The gene calls are TRBV4-3 and TRBJ2-2; 7 bases align to TRBD1. CDR3 size: 18 residues. Per the germline V gene, CDR1 is LGHNA and CDR2 is YSLEER. CDR3: CASSQDLTGQDYTGELFF. CDR3 sequence (DNA): TGCGCCAGCAGTCAAGATCTAACCGGACAGGATTATACCGGGGAGCTGTTTTTT.

This clonotype was seen repeatedly, ten times or more. This rearrangement joins TRBV20-1 to TRBJ2-7; a weak D match, TRBD2 (5 bases). The germline V gene has CDR1 DFQATT and CDR2 SNEGSKA (reference sequence). This CDR3 is 14 amino acids long. The V gene lost 3 bases and the J gene lost 6 bases, with 18 bases spanning the gap. The DNA for the CDR3 is TGCAGTGCTAGGTCAGACTACCAGGTGGGCGAGCAGTACTTC. Amino acids: CSARSDYQVGEQYF.

V and J are TRBV2 and TRBJ2-2; 8 nucleotides match TRBD2. Germline assignment: CDR1 SNHLY and CDR2 FYNNEI. J was trimmed by 2 bases and V by 0 bases; bases with no gene match: 8. The CDR3 loop spans 18 amino acids. The CDR3 DNA is TGTGCCAGCAGTGAAGCGCGGGTAGCGGGACCCAACACCGGGGAGCTGTTTTTT. Protein: CASSEARVAGPNTGELFF.

This clonotype was seen at least ten times. This chain links TRBV28 with TRBJ2-7; D is perhaps TRBD2 (6 bases). This CDR3 is 15 amino acids long. With 0 bases removed from V and 1 base from J, the gap between germline ends came to 10 bases. The V gene's germline CDR1 is MDHEN and CDR2 SYDVKM. CDR3 in DNA: TGTGCCAGCAGTTTATGGGGGAGGTCGTCCTACGAGCAGTACTTC. Translating it yields CASSLWGRSSYEQYF. Filled out from reference TRBV28 and TRBJ2-7, the complete variable domain reads DVKVTQSSRYLVKRTGEKVFLECVQDMDHENMFWYRQDPGLGLRLIYFSYDVKMKEKGDIPEGYSVSREKKERFSLILESASTNQTSMYLCASSLWGRSSYEQYFGPGTRLTVT.

The V and J genes are TRBV20-1 and TRBJ1-5; D remains unclear. Germline CDR1 reads DFQATT; CDR2 reads SNEGSKA (reference sequence). V was trimmed by 0 bases and J by 3 bases, leaving 12 bases between them. The CDR3 sequence is 15 residues long. The CDR3 loop reads CSARDDQRFNQPQHF. The DNA for the CDR3 is TGCAGTGCTAGAGATGACCAGCGGTTCAATCAGCCCCAGCATTTT.

In its sample, this clonotype was seen many times. The genes are TRBV6-1 and TRBJ1-5, with D possibly matching TRBD1 (6 bases). Germline V gene lookup returns CDR1 MNHNS and CDR2 SASEGT. Trimming shortened V by 1 base and J by 6 bases, and 10 bases separated the two germline ends. The CDR3 has 14 residues. Here the CDR3 reads CASSEVGGRQPQHF. DNA for the CDR3: TGTGCCAGCAGTGAAGTTGGGGGGCGTCAGCCCCAGCATTTT.

The chain recombines TRBV28 with TRBJ2-7; D may be TRBD2 (6 bases). Gene TRBJ2-1 matches the end of the DNA better, so the J call may be wrong. This CDR3 is 15 amino acids long. Germline values: CDR1 MDHEN, CDR2 SYDVKM. The CDR3 DNA reads as TGTGCCAGCAGTTTAGTCAGGGACTTATGGAATGAGCAGTTCTTC. Encoded protein: CASSLVRDLWNEQFF.

The CDR3 is CSARVGYRNYEQYF. CDR3 coding DNA: TGCAGTGCTAGAGTTGGCTACCGAAACTACGAGCAGTACTTC. The chain uses TRBV20-1 and TRBJ2-7; the D is unclear. Germline loops: CDR1 DFQATT, CDR2 SNEGSKA (reference sequence). The V gene lost 1 base and the J gene lost 3 bases, with 13 bases spanning the gap. This CDR3 has 14 amino acids.

This clonotype was seen a handful of times. The J gene is TRBJ2-5, the V gene TRBV30, with D unclear. The germline V gene has CDR1 GTSNPN and CDR2 SVGIG (reference sequence). This CDR3 is 12 amino acids long. V was trimmed by 0 bases and J by 5 bases, leaving 7 bases between them. In DNA, the CDR3 is TGTGCCTGGAGTGTAGGCCCCGAGACCCAGTACTTC. Protein sequence: CAWSVGPETQYF.

This clonotype occurred a few times. The chain joins TRBV5-1 to TRBJ1-1, with D hard to call. V lost 7 bases to trimming and J lost 1 base, with 8 bases between them. The germline V gene encodes CDR1 SGHRS and CDR2 YFSETQ. CDR3 length: 12 residues. CDR3 coding DNA: TGCGCCAGCCGCCCCGGGAACACTGAAGCTTTCTTT. Encoded protein: CASRPGNTEAFF. The entire variable domain, with the rest obtained from reference TRBV5-1 and TRBJ1-1, is as follows: KAGVTQTPRYLIKTRGQQVTLSCSPISGHRSVSWYQQTPGQGLQFLFEYFSETQRNKGNFPGRFSGRQFSNSRSEMNVSTLELGDSALYLCASRPGNTEAFFGQGTRLTVV.

This clonotype appeared a few times. V gene TRBV20-1 combines with J gene TRBJ1-3, with D perhaps TRBD1 (6 bases). CDR3 length: 17 amino acids. Germline V gene lookup returns CDR1 DFQATT and CDR2 SNEGSKA (reference sequence). V was pared by 0 bases and J by 0 bases, with 15 bases between. CDR3 in DNA: TGCAGTGCTAGAGATCCGGGGGCATCCTCCTCTGGAAACACCATATATTTT. It is translated as CSARDPGASSSGNTIYF.

This clonotype was counted many times. The chain recombines TRBV15 with TRBJ2-2; the match to TRBD2 covers 7 bases. With 0 bases clipped from V and 3 bases from J, the junction kept 7 bases outside the gene matches. The CDR3 sequence is 17 residues long. Germline assignment: CDR1 LNHNV and CDR2 YYDKDF (reference sequence). The CDR3 protein is CATSRDRLAEDTGELFF. The DNA of the CDR3 is TGTGCCACCAGCAGAGATCGGCTAGCGGAGGACACCGGGGAGCTGTTTTTT.

There are many counts of this clonotype. The chain links TRBV20-1 to TRBJ2-7; D call uncertain. V lost 2 bases to trimming and J lost 2 bases, with 4 bases between them. The CDR3 loop spans 11 amino acids. The germline V gene has CDR1 DFQATT and CDR2 SNEGSKA (reference sequence). CDR3 bases: TGCAGTGCTAGATCCACCTACGAGCAGTACTTC. It specifies CSARSTYEQYF.

A few counts support this clonotype. The gene calls are TRBV6-1 and TRBJ1-1, with D possibly TRBD1 on 6 matching bases. Germline values: CDR1 MNHNS, CDR2 SASEGT. V was clipped by 5 bases and J by 1 base, with 17 bases between them. The CDR3 consists of 16 residues. Written as DNA, the CDR3 is TGTGCCAGCAGTAGGGGGATGGGGGAGCCGAACACTGAAGCTTTCTTT. This encodes CASSRGMGEPNTEAFF.

In its sample, this clonotype was seen many times. V is TRBV2 and J is TRBJ1-1; TRBD1 is a possible D gene (5 bases). CDR1 is SNHLY, CDR2 FYNNEI, per germline. This CDR3 region has 14 residues. The V and J ends lost 4 bases and 0 bases respectively, with 9 bases between them. In DNA, the CDR3 is TGTGCCAGCAGTGGGGACGGAGTGAACACTGAAGCTTTCTTT. Protein product: CASSGDGVNTEAFF.

The J gene is TRBJ1-1, the V gene TRBV6-1; D is perhaps TRBD1 (5 bases). Germline CDR1 is MNHNS and CDR2 is SASEGT. The CDR3 totals 15 residues. Trimming took 10 bases from V and 3 from J, leaving 21 bases between them. The CDR3 nucleotides are TGTGCCAACTCAGAGACCTCAGGGAGTTACACTGAAGCTTTCTTT. This gives the protein CANSETSGSYTEAFF.

The V call is TRBV19, the J call TRBJ1-5; unclear D gene. CDR3 size: 15 residues. V lost 2 bases, J lost 5 bases, and 13 bases lay in between. CDR1 and CDR2 from the germline V gene are LNHDA and SQIVND (reference sequence). The CDR3 DNA sequence: TGTGCCAGTAGTATACGGGGTGTCGGCGATCAGCCCCAGCATTTT. Its translation is CASSIRGVGDQPQHF.

Many counts were recorded for this clonotype. The rearrangement links TRBV20-1 to TRBJ2-5, with D perhaps TRBD1 (6 bases). Trimming pared 5 bases from V and 0 bases from J, leaving 19 bases between. Germline CDR1 reads DFQATT; CDR2 reads SNEGSKA (reference sequence). The CDR3 consists of 16 residues. CDR3: CSAPPIRDTDQETQYF. For the CDR3, the DNA is TGCAGTGCTCCTCCTATACGGGACACCGACCAAGAGACCCAGTACTTC.

The gene calls are TRBV5-1 and TRBJ2-5, with 8 nucleotides matching TRBD2. Germline-derived CDR1 and CDR2 are SGHRS and YFSETQ. Trimming cost V 2 bases and J 2 bases; bases outside gene matches: 5. This CDR3 region has 15 residues. CDR3 bases: TGCGCCAGCAGCTTACTACTAGCGGAACAAGAGACCCAGTACTTC. It yields the protein CASSLLLAEQETQYF.

This chain uses TRBV5-5 with TRBJ1-4, with D possibly matching TRBD1 (5 bases). The V gene's germline CDR1 is SGHKS and CDR2 YYEKEE (reference sequence). The V and J ends lost 4 bases and 3 bases respectively, with 10 bases between them. The CDR3 is 14 residues long. The CDR3: CASSSRVSNEKLFF. The CDR3 DNA sequence: TGTGCCAGCAGCAGCAGGGTTTCTAATGAAAAACTGTTTTTT.

This chain links TRBV30 with TRBJ2-3, with a weak D call TRBD1 (6 bases). The germline V gene encodes CDR1 GTSNPN and CDR2 SVGIG (reference sequence). This CDR3 region has 15 residues. Trimming stripped 4 bases from V and 3 bases from J, with 17 bases between. Written as DNA, the CDR3 is TGTGCCTGGACCCACCCAGGGGTTGAAACAGATACGCAGTATTTT. Its protein is CAWTHPGVETDTQYF.

This clonotype was seen repeatedly, ten times or more. This chain links TRBV29-1 with TRBJ1-4; D gene unclear. Germline V gives CDR1 SQVTM, CDR2 ANQGSEA. V was cut by 6 bases and J by 7 bases, with 15 bases left in between. The CDR3 totals 13 residues. The CDR3 DNA follows: TGCAGCGTGCCATCTCCAGACGGTGAAAAACTGTTTTTT. Amino acid sequence: CSVPSPDGEKLFF.

This clonotype was detected a few times. The chain carries TRBV6-1 and TRBJ2-7, with 11 positions matching TRBD2. The CDR3 length is 15 residues. Germline trimming cut 7 bases from V and 4 bases from J; bases unmatched to any gene: 9. In germline, CDR1 is MNHNS, CDR2 SASEGT. The CDR3 sequence is CASTSGRSEIYEQYF. The CDR3, as DNA: TGTGCCAGCACTAGCGGGAGGTCGGAAATATACGAGCAGTACTTC.

The CDR3 bases are TGTGCCAGCAGCTTGAGACAGGGTAGGGGTCAGCCCCAGCATTTT. This sequence encodes CASSLRQGRGQPQHF. The chain links TRBV7-6 to TRBJ1-5; 7 bases fit TRBD1. Germline CDR1 reads SGHVS; CDR2 reads FNYEAQ. This CDR3 contains 15 residues. Germline trimming cut 3 bases from V and 6 bases from J; bases unmatched to any gene: 8.

This clonotype was observed at least ten times. The chain joins TRBV28 to TRBJ2-4, with D unclear. The CDR3 consists of 14 residues. Trimming took off 5 bases at V and 7 bases at J, with 15 bases between the two ends. Per germline, CDR1 MDHEN and CDR2 SYDVKM. Here the CDR3 DNA reads TGTGCCAGCAGTGATGCCCAGCTACCGAACATTCAGTACTTC. Residues: CASSDAQLPNIQYF.

This chain joins TRBV15 and TRBJ1-6; TRBD1 agrees at 8 bases. The CDR3 totals 13 residues. The junction had 3 bases not matched to a gene; V was cut back by 5 bases and J by 9 bases. Germline V gene lookup returns CDR1 LNHNV and CDR2 YYDKDF (reference sequence). CDR3 DNA sequence: TGTGCCACCAGCCCCGACAGGGGTTCACCCCTCCACTTT. Residues: CATSPDRGSPLHF.

This clonotype occurred many times. This sequence joins TRBV2 and TRBJ1-2; 11 bases are a match to TRBD1. The V gene's germline CDR1 is SNHLY and CDR2 FYNNEI. The CDR3 runs 14 residues. Trimming at V came to 9 bases and at J to 8 bases, leaving 11 bases not matched to a gene. This CDR3 is CASRSGTGGSGYTF. CDR3 DNA: TGTGCCAGTCGGTCAGGGACAGGGGGTTCGGGCTACACCTTC.

This clonotype came up a few times. The genes are TRBV29-1 and TRBJ2-7; 11 bases agree with TRBD2. After removal of 3 bases from V and 7 bases from J, the junction contained 2 bases not matched to a gene. This CDR3 region has 12 residues. Germline values: CDR1 SQVTM, CDR2 ANQGSEA. The CDR3 region is CSVEGLAEEQYF. Here the CDR3 DNA reads TGCAGCGTTGAGGGACTAGCGGAAGAGCAGTACTTC.

This clonotype showed up many times. The chain carries TRBV28 and TRBJ2-7; 8 nucleotides agree with TRBD2. Germline loops: CDR1 MDHEN, CDR2 SYDVKM. Unmatched junction bases numbered 6, after V lost 6 bases and J lost 5 bases. The CDR3 totals 13 residues. The CDR3 sequence: CASRSGRVNEQYF. The CDR3 DNA reads as TGTGCCAGCAGGAGCGGGAGAGTTAACGAGCAGTACTTC.